The present TCR beta chain was sequenced within a study of tumor-infiltrating lymphocytes in primary liver carcinoma. Study-wide points: Blood's top-250-clone fraction was significantly lower than that of tumors (p = 0.039).

Joint extraction of RNA and DNA used about 17-30 mg of bulk tissue that was unsorted. There were only treatment-naive patients, all with chronic HBV infection. V was cut by 6 bases and J by 4 bases, with 15 bases left in between. The CDR3 covers 14 residues. Germline V gives CDR1 ENHRY, CDR2 SYGVKD. Concerning this clonotype itself: Its antigen is unidentified. Given a much more abundant clone one base away, this may be a read error.

With around 500 ng total RNA as template and a constant-region primer, TCR beta cDNA was made. Slightly modified ARM-PCR, run as three nested multiplex PCR rounds, produced the TCR beta libraries. Forward primers for TRBV1-TRBV30 and a C-beta reverse primer served the first two PCR rounds, at around 9 cycles each. From the multiplex PCR reads, TCRdb called clonotypes with MiXCR, one entry per CDR3 protein. The profile shows approximately 88,000 distinct CDR3 sequences, less than 70% of them singletons. The receptor's source is a middle-aged man with primary liver carcinoma and hepatitis B virus infection. The sequenced material came from tumor-adjacent normal liver tissue. The rearrangement joins TRBV10-3 to TRBJ2-5; the D gene is possibly TRBD1 (7 bases). The CDR3 DNA sequence: TGTGCCATCAGGGGCGGTCAGGGGGGAGAGACCCAGTACTTC. This encodes CAIRGGQGGETQYF.